The TCR beta chain under discussion was sequenced for a study of naive and memory T cell subsets. This CDR3 spans 13 amino acids. The germline CDR1 and CDR2 sequences are SGHRS and YFSETQ. The ends lost 4 bases at V and 5 bases at J; junction bases unmatched: 4. Study-level results: From naive to CM, EM and EMRA, diversity decreased and Gini increased.

The beta constant-region primer was an equimolar mix of two oligonucleotides covering TRBC1 and TRBC2. Ligated cDNA was amplified by four rounds of PCR with nested alpha and beta constant-region primers and SP2. Ligation attached a single-stranded oligonucleotide with a 12-nucleotide UMI and the SP2 primer to the cDNA 3' end. TCRdb analysed the UMI-ligation and nested PCR reads with MiXCR anew, one entry per CDR3 protein. The sample holds more than 100,000 distinct CDR3 sequences, 36% seen once. In this sample, this clonotype turned up a few times. Its antigen is still unknown. Sequenced input: central memory CD4+ T cells from blood. This sequence joins TRBV5-1 and TRBJ1-1; TRBD1 aligns across 8 bases. This sequence originates from a human donor in good health. The CDR3 is CASSRQGRTEAFF. In DNA, the CDR3 is TGCGCCAGCAGCAGACAGGGGAGGACTGAAGCTTTCTTT.